These 5 T cell receptor beta chains came from one sample sequenced in a study of Graves' ophthalmopathy and Graves' hyperthyroidism. The study amplified TCR beta CDR3 regions using RNA transcripts. The first-round RT-PCR employed HTBI primers together with the Qiagen OneStep RT-PCR kit. A multiplex PCR was then performed as the second round. TCRdb processed the multiplex PCR reads anew with MiXCR; each CDR3 protein has one entry. The sample holds 220,000 or so distinct CDR3 sequences, 20% to 25% seen once. The sample was peripheral blood. The receptor source for this set is a woman between 50 and 59 years old with Graves' ophthalmopathy.

A note on this clonotype: The junction departs from the called germline gene at one end, perhaps through a read error. This chain links TRBV27 with TRBJ1-1; D gene ambiguous. CDR3 length equals 15 residues. From germline, CDR1 is MNHEY and CDR2 SMNVEV (reference sequence). As DNA, the CDR3 is TGTGGCAGCAGAAACCAGGCCTTAGTCGGTACTGAAGCTTTCTTT. Translating it yields CGSRNQALVGTEAFF.

V gene TRBV27 combines with J gene TRBJ1-1; D gene ambiguous. The CDR3 covers 14 residues. Germline V gives CDR1 MNHEY, CDR2 SMNVEV (reference sequence). V gave up 2 bases and J gave up 8 bases, with 15 bases separating them. The CDR3 region is CASSLLPTGREAFF. The DNA of the CDR3 is TGTGCCAGCAGTTTACTCCCGACCGGGAGAGAAGCTTTCTTT.

The DNA for the CDR3 is TGTGCCAGCAGCCGAGCGGGAGGGCCTGGAACCGGGGAGCTGTTTTTT. It is translated as CASSRAGGPGTGELFF. This chain connects TRBV11-1 to TRBJ2-2; TRBD2 matches 10 bases. Unmatched junction bases numbered 8, after V lost 5 bases and J lost 5 bases. Looked up from germline, CDR1 is SGHAT and CDR2 is FQDESV (reference sequence). The CDR3 runs to 16 residues.

The table lists this clonotype with many counts. This chain joins TRBV6-5 and TRBJ2-5; 7 bases are shared with TRBD1. The germline gives CDR1 MNHEY, CDR2 SVGAGI. V lost 8 bases to trimming and J lost 5 bases; unmatched junction nucleotides: 11. The CDR3 length is 14 residues. CDR3 DNA sequence: TGTGCCAGCCGTAGGACAGGTGGTAGGGAGACCCAGTACTTC. Protein: CASRRTGGRETQYF.

This clonotype was recorded at least ten times. The chain employs TRBV20-1 and TRBJ1-2; D gene ambiguous. V was trimmed by 0 bases and J by 2 bases, leaving 7 bases between them. Germline CDR1 is DFQATT and CDR2 is SNEGSKA (reference sequence). This CDR3 spans 13 amino acids. The CDR3 here is CSARDPINYGYTF. As DNA, the CDR3 is TGCAGTGCTAGAGATCCCATAAACTATGGCTACACCTTC.